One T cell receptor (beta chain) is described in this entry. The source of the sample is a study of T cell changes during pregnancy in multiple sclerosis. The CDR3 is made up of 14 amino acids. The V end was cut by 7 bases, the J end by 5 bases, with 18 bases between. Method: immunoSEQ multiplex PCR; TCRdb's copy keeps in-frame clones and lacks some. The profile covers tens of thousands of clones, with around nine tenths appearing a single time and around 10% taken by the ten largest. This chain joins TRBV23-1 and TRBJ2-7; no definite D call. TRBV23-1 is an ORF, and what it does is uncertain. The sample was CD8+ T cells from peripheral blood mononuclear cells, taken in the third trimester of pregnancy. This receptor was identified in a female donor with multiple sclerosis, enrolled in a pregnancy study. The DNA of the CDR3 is TGCGCCAGCATCCCAGGCGCAAATCGCCACGAGCAGTACTTC. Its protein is CASIPGANRHEQYF.